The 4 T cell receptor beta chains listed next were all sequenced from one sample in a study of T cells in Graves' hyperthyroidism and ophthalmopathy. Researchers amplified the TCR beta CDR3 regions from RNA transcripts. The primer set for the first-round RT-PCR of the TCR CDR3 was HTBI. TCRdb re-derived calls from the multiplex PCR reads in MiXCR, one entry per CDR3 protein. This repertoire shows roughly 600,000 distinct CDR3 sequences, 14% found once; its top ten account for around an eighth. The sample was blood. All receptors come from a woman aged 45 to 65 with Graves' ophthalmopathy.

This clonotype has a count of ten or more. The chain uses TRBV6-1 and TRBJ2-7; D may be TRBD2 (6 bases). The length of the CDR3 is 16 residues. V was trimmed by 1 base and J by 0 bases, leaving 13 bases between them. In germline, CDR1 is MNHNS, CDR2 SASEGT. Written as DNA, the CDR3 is TGTGCCAGCAGTGAAGAAAGTCGAGCGGGCTCCTACGAGCAGTACTTC. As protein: CASSEESRAGSYEQYF.

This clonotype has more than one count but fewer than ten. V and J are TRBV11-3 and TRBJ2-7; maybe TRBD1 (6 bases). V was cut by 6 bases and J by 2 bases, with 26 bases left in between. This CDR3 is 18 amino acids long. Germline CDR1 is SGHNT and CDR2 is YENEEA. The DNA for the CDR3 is TGTGCCAGCAGGTGGAAGGGTCAAGTGACAGGACGAACCTACGAGCAGTACTTC. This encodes CASRWKGQVTGRTYEQYF.

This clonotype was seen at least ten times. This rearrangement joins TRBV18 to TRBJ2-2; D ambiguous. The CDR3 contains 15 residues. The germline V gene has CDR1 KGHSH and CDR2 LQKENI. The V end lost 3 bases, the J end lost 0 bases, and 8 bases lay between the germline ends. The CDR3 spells CASSPSTPNTGELFF. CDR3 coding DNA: TGTGCCAGCTCACCTAGCACTCCGAACACCGGGGAGCTGTTTTTT.

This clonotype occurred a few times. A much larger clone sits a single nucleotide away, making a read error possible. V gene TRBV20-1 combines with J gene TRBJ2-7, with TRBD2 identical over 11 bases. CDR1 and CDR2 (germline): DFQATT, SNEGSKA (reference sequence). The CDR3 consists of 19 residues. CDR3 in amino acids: CSAPNLGASGRTGSYERYF. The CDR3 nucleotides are TGCAGTGCCCCAAATCTTGGGGCTAGCGGGAGGACGGGGTCCTACGAGCGGTACTTC.